Presented here are 19 T cell receptor beta chains from one specimen sequenced in a study of T cells after yellow fever vaccination. TCRdb processed the 5' RACE reads anew with MiXCR; each CDR3 protein has one entry. The data contain approximately 340,000 distinct CDR3 sequences, approximately 9% of them singletons. The sequencing used PBMCs, collected on the day of the first yellow fever vaccination. The receptors derive from a young man who received the YFV17D yellow fever vaccine.

V gene TRBV18 combines with J gene TRBJ2-7; no definite D call. V shed 3 bases and J shed 0 bases, with 9 bases lying between them. The CDR3 has 14 amino acids. Germline values: CDR1 KGHSH, CDR2 LQKENI. The CDR3 region is CASSPDPDSYEQYF. The CDR3 DNA reads as TGTGCCAGCTCACCTGACCCAGACTCCTACGAGCAGTACTTC.

This clonotype was detected many times. V and J are TRBV7-2 and TRBJ1-2; the D is unclear. CDR1 is SGHTA, CDR2 FQGNSA, per germline. The CDR3 runs 12 residues. Trimming removed 4 bases at V and 0 bases at J, with 3 bases between. CDR3 in DNA: TGTGCCAGCAGCTCCTCTAACTATGGCTACACCTTC. Its protein product is CASSSSNYGYTF.

This clonotype was picked up a small number of times. The V gene is TRBV7-9, the J gene TRBJ2-1; D is ambiguous. The ends were cut back, 4 bases at V and 5 bases at J, with 18 bases in the middle. The germline CDR1 and CDR2 sequences are SEHNR and FQNEAQ (reference sequence). The CDR3 is 16 residues long. The CDR3 is CASSSPGWKGHNEQFF. The CDR3 DNA is TGTGCCAGCAGCTCCCCCGGGTGGAAGGGCCACAATGAGCAGTTCTTC.

This clonotype was counted at least ten times. The chain combines TRBV12-3 or TRBV12-4 with TRBJ1-2; possible D gene TRBD1, 5 bases. The CDR3 contains 13 residues. Trimming left V 6 bases short and J 0 bases short, with 8 bases between. The CDR3 is CASSSGTNYGYTF. The CDR3 nucleotides read TGTGCCAGCAGCTCAGGGACTAACTATGGCTACACCTTC.

Concerning this clonotype itself: A much larger clone differs by one base, so this may be a read error. The chain combines TRBV7-9 with TRBJ2-7, with D perhaps TRBD1 (6 bases). CDR1 and CDR2 from the germline V gene are SEHNR and FQNEAQ (reference sequence). The CDR3 loop spans 12 amino acids. V was trimmed by 3 bases and J by 7 bases, leaving 10 bases between them. Written as DNA, the CDR3 is TGTGCCAGCAGCTTCGGGACACAGGAGCAGTACTTC. This encodes CASSFGTQEQYF.

This clonotype was counted ten times or more. CDR3 DNA sequence: TGTGCCAGCAGCCAAGGGGGCAACTATGGCTACACCTTC. It codes for CASSQGGNYGYTF. This chain uses TRBV4-2 with TRBJ1-2; D is possibly TRBD1 (5 bases). Germline CDR1 LGHNA, CDR2 YNFKEQ. Trimming removed 1 base at V and 2 bases at J, with 5 bases between. This CDR3 spans 13 amino acids.

In this sample, this clonotype turned up a few times. The chain couples TRBV9 to TRBJ2-2; 8 positions match TRBD2. CDR3 length equals 16 residues. Germline CDR1 and CDR2: SGDLS and YYNGEE. The junction had 7 bases not matched to a gene; V was cut back by 1 base and J by 5 bases. The CDR3 loop reads CASSVLGGLATGELFF. The CDR3 DNA reads TGTGCCAGCAGCGTATTAGGTGGACTAGCAACCGGGGAGCTGTTTTTT.

This clonotype has more than one count but fewer than ten. The genes are TRBV5-1 and TRBJ2-7; 10 bases agree with TRBD2. Germline CDR1 and CDR2: SGHRS and YFSETQ. V lost 0 bases, J lost 0 bases, and 9 bases stayed unmatched. This CDR3 has 18 residues. In DNA form, the CDR3 reads TGCGCCAGCAGCTTGGAAGTAACTAGCGGGGCTCTCTCCTACGAGCAGTACTTC. It specifies CASSLEVTSGALSYEQYF.

The gene calls are TRBV12-3 or TRBV12-4 and TRBJ2-3; a weak D match, TRBD1 (6 bases). The CDR3 runs to 15 residues. V lost 7 bases and J lost 0, with 14 bases in between. The CDR3 DNA sequence: TGTGCCAGCATCTTCAGGGGACGGAGCACAGATACGCAGTATTTT. Protein sequence: CASIFRGRSTDTQYF.

This clonotype was seen a few times. The rearrangement uses TRBV20-1 and TRBJ1-6; no clear D. V was shortened by 2 bases and J by 5 bases, with 16 bases between the two germline ends. Germline CDR1 and CDR2: DFQATT and SNEGSKA (reference sequence). The CDR3 contains 16 residues. This chain's CDR3 is CSARPLGVNNNSPLHF. The CDR3 nucleotides read TGCAGTGCTAGACCCCTCGGGGTGAATAATAATTCACCCCTCCACTTT.

This clonotype was observed a few times. This chain connects TRBV30 to TRBJ1-3; D perhaps matches TRBD1 (6 bases). Looked up from germline, CDR1 is GTSNPN and CDR2 is SVGIG (reference sequence). The V end lost 3 bases, the J end lost 5 bases, and 8 bases lay between the germline ends. This CDR3 is built from 12 residues. DNA for the CDR3: TGTGCCTGGAGCAGGGGAAGAAACACCATATATTTT. It encodes CAWSRGRNTIYF.

The chain uses TRBV11-2 and TRBJ2-7; possibly TRBD2 for D (6 bases). This CDR3 spans 13 amino acids. Trimming cost V 5 bases and J 6 bases, with 14 bases left between them. Per the germline V gene, CDR1 is SGHAT and CDR2 is FQNNGV. CDR3 in amino acids: CASSPGPEGEQYF. CDR3 bases: TGTGCCAGCAGCCCGGGCCCGGAGGGCGAGCAGTACTTC.

This sequence joins TRBV18 and TRBJ2-3, with D possibly TRBD2 on 5 matching bases. This CDR3 is 15 amino acids long. Trimming pared 8 bases from V and 2 bases from J, leaving 17 bases between. CDR1 KGHSH and CDR2 LQKENI come from the germline V gene. The CDR3 region is CASQFLFRDTDTQYF. Written as DNA, the CDR3 is TGTGCCAGCCAGTTCCTATTCCGGGACACAGATACGCAGTATTTT.

This clonotype was seen a handful of times. This chain links TRBV5-4 with TRBJ1-1; D is possibly TRBD1 (5 bases). The CDR3 spans 16 residues. CDR1 is SGHNT and CDR2 is YYREEE in the germline V gene (reference sequence). Trimming shortened V by 4 bases and J by 4 bases, and 20 bases separated the two germline ends. CDR3 sequence reads: CASSMGTGRRGTEAFF. CDR3 coding DNA: TGTGCCAGCAGCATGGGGACCGGCCGCCGGGGCACTGAAGCTTTCTTT.

This clonotype was detected a few times. V gene TRBV12-5 combines with J gene TRBJ2-4; D remains ambiguous. Germline CDR1 and CDR2: LGHNT and FRNRAP. There are 15 residues in the CDR3. V lost 0 bases and J lost 0, with 6 bases in between. CDR3 sequence reads: CASGLVGLAKNIQYF. The CDR3 DNA reads TGTGCTAGTGGTTTGGTAGGCCTAGCCAAAAACATTCAGTACTTC.

This clonotype was seen a few times. The CDR3 sequence is CASSSTENQPQHF. CDR3 coding DNA: TGTGCCAGCAGTTCGACAGAGAATCAGCCCCAGCATTTT. This sequence joins TRBV6-5 and TRBJ1-5; TRBD1 is a possible D gene (5 bases). The germline gives CDR1 MNHEY, CDR2 SVGAGI. V was shortened by 4 bases and J by 4 bases, with 8 bases between the two germline ends. The CDR3 contains 13 residues.

The J gene is TRBJ2-5, the V gene TRBV6-5; 7 positions match TRBD2. Trimming removed 7 bases from V and 5 bases from J; junction bases left unmatched: 1. The CDR3 sequence is 11 residues long. Germline V gives CDR1 MNHEY, CDR2 SVGAGI. The CDR3, as DNA: TGTGCCAGCATGGGGGGGGAGACCCAGTACTTC. Its protein product is CASMGGETQYF.

The V and J genes are TRBV25-1 and TRBJ2-3, with TRBD1 identical over 7 bases. Germline-derived CDR1 and CDR2 are MGHDK and SYGVNS. The CDR3 has 15 amino acids. V dropped 3 bases and J dropped 3; count of bases not matched to a gene: 6. In nucleotides, the CDR3 is TGTGCCAGCAGTGAGGCAGGGGGTATGACAGATACGCAGTATTTT. This encodes CASSEAGGMTDTQYF.

CDR3 amino acids: CASLAGPSGTQYF. CDR3 DNA sequence: TGTGCCAGTTTAGCGGGGCCATCGGGTACGCAGTATTTT. The chain employs TRBV7-2 and TRBJ2-3; 8 bases align to TRBD2. Trimming at V came to 9 bases and at J to 8 bases, leaving 10 bases not matched to a gene. From germline, CDR1 is SGHTA and CDR2 FQGNSA. The CDR3 consists of 13 residues. The full variable domain, with the rest looked up from reference TRBV7-2 and TRBJ2-3, is GAGVSQSPSNKVTEKGKDVELRCDPISGHTALYWYRQSLGQGLEFLIYFQGNSAPDKSGLPSDRFSAERTGGSVSTLTIQRTQQEDSAVYLCASLAGPSGTQYFGPGTRLTVL.